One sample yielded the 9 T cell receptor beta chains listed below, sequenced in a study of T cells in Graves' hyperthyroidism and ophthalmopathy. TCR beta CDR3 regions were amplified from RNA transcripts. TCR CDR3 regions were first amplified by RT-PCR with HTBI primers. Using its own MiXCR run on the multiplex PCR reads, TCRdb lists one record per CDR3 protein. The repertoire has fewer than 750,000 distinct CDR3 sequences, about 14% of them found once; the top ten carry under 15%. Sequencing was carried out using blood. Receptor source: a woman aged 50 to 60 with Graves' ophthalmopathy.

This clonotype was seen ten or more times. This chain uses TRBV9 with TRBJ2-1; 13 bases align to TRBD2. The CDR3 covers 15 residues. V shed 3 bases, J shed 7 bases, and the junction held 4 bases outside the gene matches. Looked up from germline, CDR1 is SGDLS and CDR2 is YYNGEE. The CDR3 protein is CASSGGLAGPNEQFF. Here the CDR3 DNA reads TGTGCCAGCAGCGGGGGACTAGCGGGACCAAATGAGCAGTTCTTC.

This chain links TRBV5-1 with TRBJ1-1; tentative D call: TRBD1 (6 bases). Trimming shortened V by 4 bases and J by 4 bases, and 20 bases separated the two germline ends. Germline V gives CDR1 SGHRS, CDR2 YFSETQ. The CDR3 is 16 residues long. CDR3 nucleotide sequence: TGCGCCAGCAGCCAGATACCCGGGGGGCTCGGCACTGAAGCTTTCTTT. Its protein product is CASSQIPGGLGTEAFF.

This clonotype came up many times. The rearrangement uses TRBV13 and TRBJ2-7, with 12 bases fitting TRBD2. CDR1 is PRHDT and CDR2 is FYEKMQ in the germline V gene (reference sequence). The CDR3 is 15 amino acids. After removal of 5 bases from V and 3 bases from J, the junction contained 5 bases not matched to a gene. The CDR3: CASSLRTSGNYEQYF. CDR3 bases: TGTGCCAGCAGCCTAAGGACTAGCGGGAACTACGAGCAGTACTTC.

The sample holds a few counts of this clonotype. The CDR3 spells CSVESTGYGYTF. Here the CDR3 DNA reads TGCAGCGTTGAATCAACAGGGTATGGCTACACCTTC. The chain links TRBV29-1 to TRBJ1-2; D is possibly TRBD1 (6 bases). V shed 2 bases and J shed 5 bases, with 9 bases lying between them. Looked up from germline, CDR1 is SQVTM and CDR2 is ANQGSEA. The CDR3 is 12 amino acids.

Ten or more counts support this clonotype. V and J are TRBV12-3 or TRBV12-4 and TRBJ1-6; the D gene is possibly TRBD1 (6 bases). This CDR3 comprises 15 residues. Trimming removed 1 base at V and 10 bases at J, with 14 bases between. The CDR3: CASSLVGGATSPLHF. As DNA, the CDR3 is TGTGCCAGCAGTTTAGTGGGGGGCGCAACCTCACCCCTCCACTTT.

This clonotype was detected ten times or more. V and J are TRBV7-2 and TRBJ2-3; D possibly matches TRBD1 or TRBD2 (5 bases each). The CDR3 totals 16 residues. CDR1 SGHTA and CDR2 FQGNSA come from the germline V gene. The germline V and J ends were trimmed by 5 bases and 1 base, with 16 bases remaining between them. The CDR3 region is CASSLNPGRGTDTQYF. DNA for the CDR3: TGTGCCAGCAGCCTTAATCCGGGACGGGGCACAGATACGCAGTATTTT.

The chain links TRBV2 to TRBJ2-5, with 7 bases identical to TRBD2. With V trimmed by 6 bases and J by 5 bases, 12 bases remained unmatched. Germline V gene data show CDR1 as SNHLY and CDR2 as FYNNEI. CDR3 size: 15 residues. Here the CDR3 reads CASSSGTTGVETQYF. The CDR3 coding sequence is TGTGCCAGCAGCAGCGGGACTACCGGGGTGGAGACCCAGTACTTC.

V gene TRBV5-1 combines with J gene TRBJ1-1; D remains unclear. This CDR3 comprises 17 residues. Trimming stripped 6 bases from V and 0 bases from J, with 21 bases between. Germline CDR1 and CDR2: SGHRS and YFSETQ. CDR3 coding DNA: TGCGCCAGCAACCTGGGTTCGGCAGCTTCGGTGAACACTGAAGCTTTCTTT. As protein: CASNLGSAASVNTEAFF.

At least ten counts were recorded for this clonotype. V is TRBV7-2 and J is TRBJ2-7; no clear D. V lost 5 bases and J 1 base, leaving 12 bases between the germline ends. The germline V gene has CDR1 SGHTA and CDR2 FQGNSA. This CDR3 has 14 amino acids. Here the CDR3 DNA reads TGTGCCAGCAGCCCACACTGGGGATCCTACGAGCAGTACTTC. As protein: CASSPHWGSYEQYF.